One and the same sample provided the 3 T cell receptor beta chains below, sequenced in a study of early T cells in non-severe SARS-CoV-2 infection. Via MiXCR, TCRdb re-called the 5' RACE reads, giving one row per CDR3 protein. The sample has some 62,000 distinct CDR3 sequences, roughly 8.2% seen once. The sequences come from whole blood, collected at baseline. These receptors originate from an adult who was a healthcare worker with PCR-confirmed SARS-CoV-2 infection or an uninfected control (not recorded which).

This clonotype was picked up a small number of times. The chain has TRBV20-1 and TRBJ1-2; D ambiguous. The CDR3 runs 12 residues. Germline V gene sequence: CDR1 DFQATT, CDR2 SNEGSKA (reference sequence). The ends were cut back, 4 bases at V and 5 bases at J, with 11 bases in the middle. The CDR3 nucleotides read TGCAGTGCTATTGAGGGCGATTATGGCTACACCTTC. Amino acid sequence: CSAIEGDYGYTF.

This clonotype was detected many times. The chain employs TRBV20-1 and TRBJ2-1, with a tentative D call TRBD1 (5 bases). This CDR3 contains 12 residues. From germline, CDR1 is DFQATT and CDR2 SNEGSKA (reference sequence). Trimming took 4 bases from V and 8 from J, leaving 12 bases between them. CDR3 coding DNA: TGCAGTGCTATCCAGGGTTTCGATGAGCAGTTCTTC. Encoded protein: CSAIQGFDEQFF.

J is TRBJ2-1 and V is TRBV7-3; D is uncertain. This CDR3 contains 13 residues. Per germline, CDR1 SGHTA and CDR2 FQGTGA. V was trimmed by 0 bases and J by 5 bases, leaving 5 bases between them. In DNA form, the CDR3 reads TGTGCCAGCAGCTTAACGAGAAACAATGAGCAGTTCTTC. This encodes CASSLTRNNEQFF.